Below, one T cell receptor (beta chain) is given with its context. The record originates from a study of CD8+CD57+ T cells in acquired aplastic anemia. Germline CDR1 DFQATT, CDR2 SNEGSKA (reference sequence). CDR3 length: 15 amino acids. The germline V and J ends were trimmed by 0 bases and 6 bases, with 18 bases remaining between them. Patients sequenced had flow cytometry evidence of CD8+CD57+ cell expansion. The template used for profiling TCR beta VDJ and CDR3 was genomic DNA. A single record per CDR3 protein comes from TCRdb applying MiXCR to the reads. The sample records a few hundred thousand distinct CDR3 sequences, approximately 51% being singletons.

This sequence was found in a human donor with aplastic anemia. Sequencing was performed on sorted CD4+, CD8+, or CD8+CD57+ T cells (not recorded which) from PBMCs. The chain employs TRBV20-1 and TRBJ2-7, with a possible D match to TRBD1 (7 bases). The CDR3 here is CSARDSRGGGVEQYF. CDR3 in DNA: TGCAGTGCTAGAGATTCGCGTGGAGGGGGCGTCGAGCAGTACTTC.